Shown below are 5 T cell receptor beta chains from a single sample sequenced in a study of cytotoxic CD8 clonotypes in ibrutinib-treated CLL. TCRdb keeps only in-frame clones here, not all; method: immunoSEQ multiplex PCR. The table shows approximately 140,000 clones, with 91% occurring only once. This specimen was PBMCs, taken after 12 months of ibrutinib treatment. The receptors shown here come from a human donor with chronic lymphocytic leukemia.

The CDR3 DNA reads as TGCAGCGTTGGCGGGAGGGCCTTCAACGAGCAGTACTTC. Translation: CSVGGRAFNEQYF. The V gene is TRBV29-1, the J gene TRBJ2-7; 9 bases fit TRBD2. This CDR3 comprises 13 residues. The germline V gene has CDR1 SQVTM and CDR2 ANQGSEA. After removal of 4 bases from V and 5 bases from J, the junction contained 6 bases not matched to a gene.

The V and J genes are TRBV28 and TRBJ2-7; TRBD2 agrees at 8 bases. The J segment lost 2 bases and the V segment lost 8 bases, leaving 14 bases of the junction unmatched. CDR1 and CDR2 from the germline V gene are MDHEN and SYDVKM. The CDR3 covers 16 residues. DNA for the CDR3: TGTGCCAGCCTCCCCCTTGTGAGCGGGGGACCCTACGAGCAGTACTTC. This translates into CASLPLVSGGPYEQYF.

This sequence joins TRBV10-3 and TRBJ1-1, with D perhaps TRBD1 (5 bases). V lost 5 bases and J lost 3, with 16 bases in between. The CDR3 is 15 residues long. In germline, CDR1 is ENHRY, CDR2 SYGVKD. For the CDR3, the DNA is TGTGCCATCAGTCGCACAGGAGTAGGTGACACTGAAGCTTTCTTT. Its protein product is CAISRTGVGDTEAFF.

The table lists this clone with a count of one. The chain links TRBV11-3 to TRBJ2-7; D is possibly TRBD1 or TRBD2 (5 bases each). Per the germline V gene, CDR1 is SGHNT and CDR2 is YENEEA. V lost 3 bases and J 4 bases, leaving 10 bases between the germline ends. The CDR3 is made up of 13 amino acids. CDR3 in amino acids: CASSLDTGYEQYF. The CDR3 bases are TGTGCCAGCAGCTTGGACACGGGATACGAGCAGTACTTC.

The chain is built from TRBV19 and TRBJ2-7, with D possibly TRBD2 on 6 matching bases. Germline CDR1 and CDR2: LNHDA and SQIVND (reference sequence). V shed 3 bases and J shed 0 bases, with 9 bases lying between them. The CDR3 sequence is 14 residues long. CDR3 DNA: TGTGCCAGTAGTATTGGGGACTCCTCCTACGAGCAGTACTTC. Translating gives CASSIGDSSYEQYF.